This passage covers 4 T cell receptor beta chains from one sample sequenced in a study of OX40 agonist ivuxolimab in advanced cancers. Sequencing used immunoSEQ multiplex PCR; TCRdb keeps in-frame clones, though not all of them. In the table there are some 150,000 clones, 90% of which are singletons. This specimen consisted of CD4+ or CD8+ T cells sorted from blood, obtained in a trial of the OX40 agonist ivuxolimab. All receptors come from an adult with an advanced solid tumor such as melanoma, head and neck, liver or kidney cancer.

The chain carries TRBV6-6 and TRBJ2-1, with TRBD1 identical over 10 bases. Germline V gene lookup returns CDR1 MNHNY and CDR2 SVGAGI (reference sequence). V lost 2 bases, J lost 7 bases, and 5 bases stayed unmatched. CDR3 length: 15 residues. CDR3 protein: CASSYMTGGWNEQFF. The CDR3 coding sequence is TGTGCCAGCAGTTACATGACAGGGGGCTGGAATGAGCAGTTCTTC.

This chain uses TRBV6-6 with TRBJ2-3; D unclear. Germline assignment: CDR1 MNHNY and CDR2 SVGAGI (reference sequence). The CDR3 is 15 residues long. V was trimmed by 2 bases and J by 2 bases, leaving 11 bases between them. CDR3 nucleotides: TGTGCCAGCAGTTACGGGCTAGAGGTCACAGATACGCAGTATTTT. As protein: CASSYGLEVTDTQYF.

This clone came up a few times. The V gene is TRBV18, the J gene TRBJ2-7; perhaps TRBD2 as D (6 bases). The V gene's germline CDR1 is KGHSH and CDR2 LQKENI. Between the trimmed V and J ends, which lost 5 bases and 2 bases, there was a span of 16 bases. This CDR3 region has 15 residues. CDR3 nucleotide sequence: TGTGCCAGCTCATCCAACCCGGGGGAAACCTACGAGCAGTACTTC. Translating it yields CASSSNPGETYEQYF. Variable domain in full (rest from reference TRBV18 and TRBJ2-7): NAGVMQNPRHLVRRRGQEARLRCSPMKGHSHVYWYRQLPEEGLKFMVYLQKENIIDESGMPKERFSAEFPKEGPSILRIQQVVRGDSAAYFCASSSNPGETYEQYFGPGTRLTVT.

J is TRBJ1-5 and V is TRBV28, with D hard to call. The CDR3 is made up of 15 amino acids. Trimming took 3 bases from V and 0 from J, leaving 9 bases between them. In germline, CDR1 is MDHEN, CDR2 SYDVKM. The CDR3: CASSFVGYSNQPQHF. The CDR3 DNA reads TGTGCCAGCAGTTTCGTGGGCTATAGCAATCAGCCCCAGCATTTT.